This T cell receptor (beta chain) emerged from a study of HIV-infected patients and healthy controls. Regarding the study as a whole: The seeming recovery of the Gini index after therapy in HIV-infected patients vanished in size-matched data.

This clonotype was detected many times. Its antigen is not identified. With 6 bases removed from V and 5 bases from J, the gap between germline ends came to 16 bases. The CDR3 covers 14 residues. Reverse transcription used roughly 450 ng RNA and constant-region primers for alpha and beta. Alpha and beta chain libraries were made separately by chain-specific third strand synthesis with multiplexing indices. TCRdb used MiXCR to reprocess the 5' RACE reads, holding one entry per CDR3 protein. The data contain 13,000 or so distinct CDR3 sequences, under 13% of them seen just once; the ten biggest clones take up more than 5%. Whole blood was used without fractionation, so all unsorted peripheral T cells were included.

Material for sequencing was blood. The receptor comes from an adult in good health. V gene TRBV12-3 or TRBV12-4 combines with J gene TRBJ2-5; D is ambiguous. The DNA of the CDR3 is TGTGCCAGCAGCCTACCCCCTCCGATGGAGACCCAGTACTTC. Encoded protein: CASSLPPPMETQYF.